A selection of T cell receptor beta chains follows, all from one sample in a study of shared clonotypes between healthy human individuals. The table came from immunoSEQ multiplex PCR; TCRdb's copy has only in-frame clones and leaves some out. This table holds approximately 980,000 clones, approximately 80% found once. Sequencing was performed on memory CD4+ T cells sorted from blood. The origin of the receptors is a man aged 18 to 30 in good health. Both conserved end residues are part of each CDR3. The D gene is left open where the match is weak. Expanded clones get a size class; other rows say once, few or many, or leave the size out.

v_gene: TRBV6-5; j_gene: TRBJ2-5; d_gene: TRBD2; abundance: NA; CDR3nt: TGTGCCAGCAGTTACGGACTAGCGCCACAAGAGACCCAGTACTTC; CDR3aa: CASSYGLAPQETQYF
v_gene: TRBV7-2; j_gene: TRBJ1-6; d_gene: NA; abundance: NA; CDR3nt: TGTGCCAGCAGCTCGCCCGGGACACTGGGTCGGGACTCACCCCTCCACTTT; CDR3aa: CASSSPGTLGRDSPLHF
v_gene: TRBV2; j_gene: TRBJ1-5; d_gene: NA; abundance: NA; CDR3nt: TGTGCCACCAAGGGCGGGACTTGGGGCAATCAGCCCCAGCATTTT; CDR3aa: CATKGGTWGNQPQHF
v_gene: TRBV13; j_gene: TRBJ2-1; d_gene: TRBD2; abundance: NA; CDR3nt: TGTGCCAGCAGCTTGGGCCTAGCGGCCGTTTACAATGAGCAGTTCTTC; CDR3aa: CASSLGLAAVYNEQFF
v_gene: TRBV6-6; j_gene: TRBJ2-7; d_gene: NA; abundance: few; CDR3nt: TGTGCCAGCAGTTACGACAGGACCTACGAGCAGTACTTC; CDR3aa: CASSYDRTYEQYF
v_gene: TRBV7-9; j_gene: TRBJ1-1; d_gene: NA; abundance: NA; CDR3nt: TGTGCCTCCGCTAGGGAGAACACTGAAGCTTTCTTT; CDR3aa: CASARENTEAFF
v_gene: TRBV9; j_gene: TRBJ1-2; d_gene: TRBD1; abundance: few; CDR3nt: TGTGCCAGCAGCACGAGGGCAGGGGGCGCCGACTATGGCTACACCTTC; CDR3aa: CASSTRAGGADYGYTF
v_gene: TRBV9; j_gene: TRBJ2-3; d_gene: NA; abundance: NA; CDR3nt: TGTGCCAGCAGTAGGACTCGGAGTAGCACAGATACGCAGTATTTT; CDR3aa: CASSRTRSSTDTQYF
v_gene: TRBV11-3; j_gene: TRBJ2-1; d_gene: NA; abundance: NA; CDR3nt: TGTGCCAGCAGCGCCTTCGGCGCTAGCGTGCAGTTCTTC; CDR3aa: CASSAFGASVQFF
v_gene: TRBV25-1; j_gene: TRBJ2-5; d_gene: TRBD1; abundance: NA; CDR3nt: TGTGCCAGCAGTGCGGGGACAGGGCTCGAGACCCAGTACTTC; CDR3aa: CASSAGTGLETQYF
v_gene: TRBV10-1; j_gene: TRBJ2-5; d_gene: TRBD1; abundance: NA; CDR3nt: TGCGCCAGCAGTGAGTCGAGAAGACAGGGTGGCCAAGAGACCCAGTACTTC; CDR3aa: CASSESRRQGGQETQYF
v_gene: TRBV4-3; j_gene: TRBJ1-4; d_gene: NA; abundance: NA; CDR3nt: TGCGCCAGCAGCCAACCCCTGGGGGCAACTAATGAAAAACTGTTTTTT; CDR3aa: CASSQPLGATNEKLFF
v_gene: TRBV6-5; j_gene: TRBJ2-3; d_gene: TRBD2; abundance: NA; CDR3nt: TGTGCCAGCACCGACTCCGGGAGGGCTTTCACGCAGTATTTT; CDR3aa: CASTDSGRAFTQYF
v_gene: TRBV11-2; j_gene: TRBJ2-3; d_gene: NA; abundance: NA; CDR3nt: TGTGCCAGCAGCTTCGGGGTTAAGACGTGGGGTGGAGATACGCAGTATTTT; CDR3aa: CASSFGVKTWGGDTQYF
v_gene: TRBV29-1; j_gene: TRBJ2-2; d_gene: NA; abundance: NA; CDR3nt: TGCAGCGTGTCTTCTGGGGGGGGCGTGAACACCGGGGAGCTGTTTTTT; CDR3aa: CSVSSGGGVNTGELFF
v_gene: TRBV10-3; j_gene: TRBJ1-2; d_gene: NA; abundance: NA; CDR3nt: TGTGCCATCAGTGTGGGCAGGGGTTGGTATGGCTACACCTTC; CDR3aa: CAISVGRGWYGYTF
v_gene: TRBV5-1; j_gene: TRBJ2-7; d_gene: TRBD1; abundance: once; CDR3nt: TGCGCCAGCAGCTCTCTTCCCGGGACAGGGGAAAGCTCCTACGAGCAGTACTTC; CDR3aa: CASSSLPGTGESSYEQYF
v_gene: TRBV2; j_gene: TRBJ1-3; d_gene: NA; abundance: NA; CDR3nt: TGTGCCAGCAGTGTAACGAGGGATTCTGGAAACACCATATATTTT; CDR3aa: CASSVTRDSGNTIYF
v_gene: TRBV30; j_gene: TRBJ2-7; d_gene: NA; abundance: NA; CDR3nt: TGTGCCATCGGGCCAACTGGGGTCGAGCAGTACTTC; CDR3aa: CAIGPTGVEQYF
v_gene: TRBV7-2; j_gene: TRBJ2-4; d_gene: NA; abundance: NA; CDR3nt: TGTGCCAGCAGCTTAGGGCGGGCGGGCATTCAGTACTTC; CDR3aa: CASSLGRAGIQYF
v_gene: TRBV28; j_gene: TRBJ1-2; d_gene: NA; abundance: once; CDR3nt: TGTGCCAGCACCCGGGCTAACTATGGCTACACCTTC; CDR3aa: CASTRANYGYTF
v_gene: TRBV9; j_gene: TRBJ2-5; d_gene: TRBD1; abundance: NA; CDR3nt: TGTGCCAGCAGCGTAGAGGGGACAGGGGTGCAAGAGACCCAGTACTTC; CDR3aa: CASSVEGTGVQETQYF
v_gene: TRBV5-1; j_gene: TRBJ2-1; d_gene: NA; abundance: few; CDR3nt: TGCGCCAGCAGCTTGGGGGCCGAGCGGTTCTTC; CDR3aa: CASSLGAERFF
v_gene: TRBV5-4; j_gene: TRBJ2-5; d_gene: TRBD2; abundance: NA; CDR3nt: TGTGCCAGCAGCTCAGGGACTACCATTTACCAAGAGACCCAGTACTTC; CDR3aa: CASSSGTTIYQETQYF
v_gene: TRBV10-2; j_gene: TRBJ2-4; d_gene: NA; abundance: NA; CDR3nt: TGCGCCAGCAGTTCTAACAGGGTAGCCAAAAACATTCAGTACTTC; CDR3aa: CASSSNRVAKNIQYF
v_gene: TRBV4-3; j_gene: TRBJ2-7; d_gene: TRBD1; abundance: NA; CDR3nt: TGCGCCAGCAGCCCCCGGACAGGGAACTACGAGCAGTACTTC; CDR3aa: CASSPRTGNYEQYF
v_gene: TRBV7-2; j_gene: TRBJ2-7; d_gene: TRBD2; abundance: once; CDR3nt: TGTGCCAGCAGCTCATCCGGGACTAGCGGGCGGGAGCAGTACTTC; CDR3aa: CASSSSGTSGREQYF
v_gene: TRBV5-1; j_gene: TRBJ1-2; d_gene: NA; abundance: few; CDR3nt: TGCGCCAGCAGCTTGGATCCAGGGACGAGTGGCTACACCTTC; CDR3aa: CASSLDPGTSGYTF
v_gene: TRBV6-5; j_gene: TRBJ2-3; d_gene: NA; abundance: once; CDR3nt: TGTGCCAGCAGTCGTCGCAGCACAGATACGCAGTATTTT; CDR3aa: CASSRRSTDTQYF
v_gene: TRBV5-1; j_gene: TRBJ1-4; d_gene: NA; abundance: NA; CDR3nt: TGCGCCAGCAGAGTCTCAACTAATGAAAAACTGTTTTTT; CDR3aa: CASRVSTNEKLFF
v_gene: TRBV29-1; j_gene: TRBJ2-7; d_gene: TRBD1; abundance: few; CDR3nt: TGCAGCGTCCTGACGGACAGGGGTTACGAGCAGTACTTC; CDR3aa: CSVLTDRGYEQYF
v_gene: TRBV9; j_gene: TRBJ2-7; d_gene: NA; abundance: NA; CDR3nt: TGTGCCAGCAGCCCTAGGACTACCCTCGGGGACTCCTACGAGCAGTACTTC; CDR3aa: CASSPRTTLGDSYEQYF
v_gene: TRBV5-1; j_gene: TRBJ2-1; d_gene: TRBD2; abundance: NA; CDR3nt: TGCGCCAGCAGCTTGGAGCGGGGTGATGAGCAGTTCTTC; CDR3aa: CASSLERGDEQFF
v_gene: TRBV15; j_gene: TRBJ2-4; d_gene: NA; abundance: NA; CDR3nt: TGTGCCACCAGCAGAGATAGGATTCGCGGTCTGATTGGGGTTACCAAAAACATTCAGTACTTC; CDR3aa: CATSRDRIRGLIGVTKNIQYF
v_gene: TRBV25-1; j_gene: TRBJ1-1; d_gene: TRBD1; abundance: once; CDR3nt: TGTGCCAGCAGCCCGACAGGGAATTGGGACACTGAAGCTTTCTTT; CDR3aa: CASSPTGNWDTEAFF
v_gene: TRBV6-5; j_gene: TRBJ2-7; d_gene: NA; abundance: NA; CDR3nt: TGTGCCAGCAGTTATGGGCTCAACTACGAGCAGTACTTC; CDR3aa: CASSYGLNYEQYF
v_gene: TRBV7-6; j_gene: TRBJ2-5; d_gene: NA; abundance: NA; CDR3nt: TGTGCCAGCAGCTTAGCGCTAATCGGAGAGACCCAGTACTTC; CDR3aa: CASSLALIGETQYF
v_gene: TRBV2; j_gene: TRBJ2-3; d_gene: NA; abundance: NA; CDR3nt: TGTGCCAGCAGTCGGACCTTTCTACTAGCTCTGGATACGCAGTATTTT; CDR3aa: CASSRTFLLALDTQYF
v_gene: TRBV19; j_gene: TRBJ2-7; d_gene: NA; abundance: NA; CDR3nt: TGTGCCAGTAGCCTTCTGCAGGGGGGTGAGCAGTACTTC; CDR3aa: CASSLLQGGEQYF
v_gene: TRBV18; j_gene: TRBJ2-2; d_gene: TRBD1; abundance: NA; CDR3nt: TGTGCCAGCTCACCACCGAACAGGGGAACCGGGGAGCTGTTTTTT; CDR3aa: CASSPPNRGTGELFF
v_gene: TRBV6-4; j_gene: TRBJ2-5; d_gene: NA; abundance: NA; CDR3nt: TGTGCCAGCAGTACAGGGAGAGGCGAGACCCAGTACTTC; CDR3aa: CASSTGRGETQYF
v_gene: TRBV19; j_gene: TRBJ1-1; d_gene: NA; abundance: few; CDR3nt: TGTGCCAGTAGTATGGGTCGGCGTAGCGCGGAGCACACTGAAGCTTTCTTT; CDR3aa: CASSMGRRSAEHTEAFF
v_gene: TRBV6-6; j_gene: TRBJ2-2; d_gene: NA; abundance: NA; CDR3nt: TGTGCCAGCAGCCAGGTGGGGACCGGGGAGCTGTTTTTT; CDR3aa: CASSQVGTGELFF
v_gene: TRBV7-8; j_gene: TRBJ1-6; d_gene: NA; abundance: NA; CDR3nt: TGTGCCAGCAGCCCAGGACAGTTTTATAATTCACCCCTCCACTTT; CDR3aa: CASSPGQFYNSPLHF
v_gene: TRBV2; j_gene: TRBJ2-3; d_gene: NA; abundance: NA; CDR3nt: TGTGCCAGCAGTGAACCAGGAATGAAAGATACGCAGTATTTT; CDR3aa: CASSEPGMKDTQYF
v_gene: TRBV5-6; j_gene: TRBJ2-3; d_gene: NA; abundance: NA; CDR3nt: TGTGCCAGCAGCCCACCGCGTAGAGATACGCAGTATTTT; CDR3aa: CASSPPRRDTQYF
v_gene: TRBV5-4; j_gene: TRBJ2-1; d_gene: TRBD2; abundance: NA; CDR3nt: TGTGCCAGCAGCTTGGGGGTGGCTAGCGGGGATTACAATGAGCAGTTCTTC; CDR3aa: CASSLGVASGDYNEQFF
v_gene: TRBV5-6; j_gene: TRBJ2-3; d_gene: NA; abundance: NA; CDR3nt: TGTGCCAGCAGCTTGGAACAGACCAGCACAGATACGCAGTATTTT; CDR3aa: CASSLEQTSTDTQYF
v_gene: TRBV10-1; j_gene: TRBJ1-2; d_gene: NA; abundance: NA; CDR3nt: TGCGCCAGCAGCAATTATACGTCGGGGCTGAAAGACTTC; CDR3aa: CASSNYTSGLKDF